This T cell receptor (beta chain) was sequenced in a study of cytomegalovirus exposure and HLA in healthy donors. Findings of the study overall: Whilst most TCR sequences proved rare, a subset of public TCRs occurred across many donors.

A note on this clone: Antigen specificity is unknown. Other DNA sequences in the same sample also yield this CDR3.

PCR was performed using 60 Vbeta and 13 Jbeta primers. The method was immunoSEQ multiplex PCR; TCRdb's version includes in-frame clones alone and lacks a portion of them. This sample has roughly 150,000 clones, with around 82% found just once. The CDR3 loop spans 14 amino acids. V shed 0 bases, J shed 7 bases, and the junction held 4 bases outside the gene matches. Germline-derived CDR1 and CDR2 are SGDLS and YYNGEE. V usage is TRBV9 and J usage is TRBJ2-1; 7 nucleotides align to TRBD2. The material sequenced was PBMCs. The receptor was derived from a woman between 45 and 65 years old in good health and CMV-seropositive. In DNA, the CDR3 is TGTGCCAGCAGCGTAGCCGCTAGCGGTAATGAGCAGTTCTTC. Its protein product is CASSVAASGNEQFF.